This record concerns one T cell receptor (beta chain) sequence. The PCR made use of 60 Vbeta and 13 Jbeta primers. The protocol was immunoSEQ multiplex PCR, while the TCRdb copy is restricted to in-frame clones and leaves out a portion. The sample lists tens of thousands of clones, approximately 81% seen once, with just over 3% in the top ten. This record comes from a study of cytomegalovirus exposure and HLA in healthy donors. The receptor comes from a woman under 30 in good health and CMV-seronegative. Sequencing used PBMCs.

The CDR3: CASSDLGVDTEAFF. As DNA, the CDR3 is TGTGCCAGCAGTGATCTGGGAGTGGACACTGAAGCTTTCTTT. V gene TRBV2 combines with J gene TRBJ1-1; D is unresolved. The CDR3 spans 14 residues. CDR1 and CDR2 (germline): SNHLY, FYNNEI. With 3 bases removed from V and 3 bases from J, the gap between germline ends came to 11 bases.